These T cell receptor beta chains were read from a single sample in a study of cytomegalovirus exposure and HLA in healthy donors. TCRdb's table, derived via immunoSEQ multiplex PCR, lists solely in-frame clones and lacks some. The table has 55,000 to 70,000 clones, around 89% seen once. The sequenced material came from PBMCs. Receptor source: a young woman in good health and CMV-seronegative. Both conserved end residues are part of each CDR3. D genes are given only for firm matches. Part of the rows lack a size; the others show once, few, many or a class for expanded clones.

abundance,j_gene,v_gene,d_gene,CDR3nt,CDR3aa
NA,TRBJ2-1,TRBV5-6,TRBD2,TGTGCCAGCAGCTTCAGGACTAGCGGGACCAACAATGAGCAGTTCTTC,CASSFRTSGTNNEQFF
NA,TRBJ2-1,TRBV7-9,NA,TGTGCCAGCAGCTACCGGGGATTGGACAATGAGCAGTTCTTC,CASSYRGLDNEQFF
NA,TRBJ1-5,TRBV6-1,NA,TGTGCCAGCAGTGATATTATTAGCAATCAGCCCCAGCATTTT,CASSDIISNQPQHF
few,TRBJ1-6,TRBV6-5,NA,TGTGCCAGCAGTTACTCCACAGCCCCAGGGTCACCCCTCCACTTT,CASSYSTAPGSPLHF
NA,TRBJ2-2,TRBV9,NA,TGTGCCAGCAGCGTAGGAGGATTAACCGGGGAGCTGTTTTTT,CASSVGGLTGELFF
NA,TRBJ2-3,TRBV5-6,NA,TGTGCCAGCAGTGTGGGAGGGGGAAGTCAGTATTTT,CASSVGGGSQYF
NA,TRBJ2-7,TRBV5-1,NA,TGCGCCAGCAGCTGGACGTCTGGGGCCTCGACCTACGAGCAGTACTTC,CASSWTSGASTYEQYF
once,TRBJ1-1,TRBV7-3,NA,TGTGCCAGCAGCTTATTGGGGGCCACTGAAGCTTTCTTT,CASSLLGATEAFF
NA,TRBJ1-1,TRBV27,TRBD1,TGTGCCAGCAGTTTATCAAGGACAGGAACCCACACTGAAGCTTTCTTT,CASSLSRTGTHTEAFF
many,TRBJ1-5,TRBV23-1,TRBD1,TGCGCCAGCAGTCAAGGGACAGGGCGTTCTTCGGCCCAGCATTTT,CASSQGTGRSSAQHF
NA,TRBJ2-7,TRBV9,NA,TGTGCCAGCAGCGTATCCGGGAACTTCTACGAGCAGTACTTC,CASSVSGNFYEQYF
NA,TRBJ2-5,TRBV9,TRBD2,TGTGCCAGCAGCGTAGGTAATAGCGGGGGGGAACAAGAGACCCAGTACTTC,CASSVGNSGGEQETQYF
few,TRBJ1-2,TRBV6-1,NA,TGTGCCAGCAGTACAGGTTATGGCTACACCTTC,CASSTGYGYTF
NA,TRBJ1-2,TRBV30,NA,TGTGCCTGGGTCGGGACATCTGATGGCTACACCTTC,CAWVGTSDGYTF